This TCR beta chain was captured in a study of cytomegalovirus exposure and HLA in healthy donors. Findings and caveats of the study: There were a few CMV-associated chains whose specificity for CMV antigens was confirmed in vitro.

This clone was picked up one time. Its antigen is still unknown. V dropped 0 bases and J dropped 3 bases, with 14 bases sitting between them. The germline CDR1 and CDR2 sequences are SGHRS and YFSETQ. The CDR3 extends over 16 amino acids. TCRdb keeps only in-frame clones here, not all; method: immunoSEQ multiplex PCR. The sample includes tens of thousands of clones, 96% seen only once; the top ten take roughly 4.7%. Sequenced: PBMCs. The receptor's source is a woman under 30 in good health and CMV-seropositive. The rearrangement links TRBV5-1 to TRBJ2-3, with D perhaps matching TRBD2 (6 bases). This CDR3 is CASSLVLRGRTDTQYF. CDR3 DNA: TGCGCCAGCAGCTTGGTGCTGCGGGGCCGAACAGATACGCAGTATTTT.